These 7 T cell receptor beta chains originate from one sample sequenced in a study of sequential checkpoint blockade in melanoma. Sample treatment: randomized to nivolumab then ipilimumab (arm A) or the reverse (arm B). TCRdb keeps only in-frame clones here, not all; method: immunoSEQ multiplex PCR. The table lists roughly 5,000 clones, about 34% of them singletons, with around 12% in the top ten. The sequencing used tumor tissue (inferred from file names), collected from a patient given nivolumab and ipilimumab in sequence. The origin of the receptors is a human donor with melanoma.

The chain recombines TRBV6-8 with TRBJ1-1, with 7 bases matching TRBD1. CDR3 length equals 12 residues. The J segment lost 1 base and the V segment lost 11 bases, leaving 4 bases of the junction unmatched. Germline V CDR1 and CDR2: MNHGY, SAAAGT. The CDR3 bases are TGTGCCTCGTGGACAGGGAACACTGAAGCTTTCTTT. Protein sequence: CASWTGNTEAFF.

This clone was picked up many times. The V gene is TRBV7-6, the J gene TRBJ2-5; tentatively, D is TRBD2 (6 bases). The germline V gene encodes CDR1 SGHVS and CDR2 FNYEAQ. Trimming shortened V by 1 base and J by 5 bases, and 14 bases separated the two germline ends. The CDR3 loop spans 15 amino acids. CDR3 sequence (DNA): TGTGCCAGCAGCTTAGACTTCGGAGGGTGGGAGACCCAGTACTTC. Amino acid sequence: CASSLDFGGWETQYF.

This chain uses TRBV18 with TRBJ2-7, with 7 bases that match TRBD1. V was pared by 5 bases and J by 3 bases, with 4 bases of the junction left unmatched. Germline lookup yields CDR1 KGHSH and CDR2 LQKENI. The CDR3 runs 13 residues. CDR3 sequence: CASSTGTDYEQYF. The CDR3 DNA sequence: TGTGCCAGCTCAACCGGGACAGACTACGAGCAGTACTTC.

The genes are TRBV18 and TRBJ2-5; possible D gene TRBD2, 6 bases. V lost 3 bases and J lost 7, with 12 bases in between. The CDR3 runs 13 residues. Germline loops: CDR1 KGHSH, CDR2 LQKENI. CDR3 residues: CASSPPTRTTQYF. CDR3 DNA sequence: TGTGCCAGCTCACCCCCGACTAGAACGACCCAGTACTTC.

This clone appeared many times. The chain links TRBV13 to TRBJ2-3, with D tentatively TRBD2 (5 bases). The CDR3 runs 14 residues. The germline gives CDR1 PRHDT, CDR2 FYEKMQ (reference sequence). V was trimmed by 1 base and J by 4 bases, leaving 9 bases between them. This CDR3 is CASSLAGWADTQYF. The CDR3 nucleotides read TGTGCCAGCAGCTTAGCGGGGTGGGCAGATACGCAGTATTTT.

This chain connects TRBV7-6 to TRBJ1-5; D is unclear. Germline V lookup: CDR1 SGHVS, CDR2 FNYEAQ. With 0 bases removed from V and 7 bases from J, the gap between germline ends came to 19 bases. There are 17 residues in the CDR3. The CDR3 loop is CASSLALGSRLGQPQHF. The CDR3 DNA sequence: TGTGCCAGCAGCTTAGCGCTTGGGAGCAGGCTCGGGCAGCCCCAGCATTTT.

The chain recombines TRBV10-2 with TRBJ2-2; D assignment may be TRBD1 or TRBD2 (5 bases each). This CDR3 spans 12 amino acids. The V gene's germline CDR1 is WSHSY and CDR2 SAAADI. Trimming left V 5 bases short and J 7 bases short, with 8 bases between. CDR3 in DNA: TGCGCCAGCAGTCATGGGGGCGGGGAGCTGTTTTTT. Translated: CASSHGGGELFF.